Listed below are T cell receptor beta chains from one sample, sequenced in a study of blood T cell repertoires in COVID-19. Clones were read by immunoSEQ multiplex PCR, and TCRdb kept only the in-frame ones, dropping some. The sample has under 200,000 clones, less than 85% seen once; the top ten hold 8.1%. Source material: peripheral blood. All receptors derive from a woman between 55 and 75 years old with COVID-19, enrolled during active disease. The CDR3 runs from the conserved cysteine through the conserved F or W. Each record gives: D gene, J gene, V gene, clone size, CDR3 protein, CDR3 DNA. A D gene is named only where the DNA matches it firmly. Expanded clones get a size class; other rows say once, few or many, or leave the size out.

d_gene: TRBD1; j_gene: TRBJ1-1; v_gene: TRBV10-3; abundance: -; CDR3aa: CAGRTGRSENTEAFF; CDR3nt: TGTGCCGGGAGGACAGGGCGGTCGGAGAACACTGAAGCTTTCTTT
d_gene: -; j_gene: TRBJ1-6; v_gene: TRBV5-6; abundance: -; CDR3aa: CASSPPRGRSSPLHF; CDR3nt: TGTGCCAGCAGCCCACCGCGGGGAAGGAGTTCACCCCTCCACTTT
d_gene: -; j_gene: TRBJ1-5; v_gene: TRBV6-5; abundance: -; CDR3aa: CASSYGAGNQPQHF; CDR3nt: TGTGCCAGCAGTTATGGGGCGGGCAATCAGCCCCAGCATTTT
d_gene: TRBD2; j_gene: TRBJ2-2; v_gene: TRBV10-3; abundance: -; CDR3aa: CAISLAGGHITGELFF; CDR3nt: TGTGCCATCAGCTTAGCGGGGGGGCATATCACCGGGGAGCTGTTTTTT
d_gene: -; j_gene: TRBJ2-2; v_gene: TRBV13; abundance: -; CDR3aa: CASSGSSLGGELFF; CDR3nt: TGTGCCAGCAGCGGGAGTTCCTTGGGCGGGGAGCTGTTTTTT
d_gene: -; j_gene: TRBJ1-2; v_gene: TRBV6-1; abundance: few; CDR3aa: CASSEDGGWSYGYTF; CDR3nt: TGTGCCAGCAGTGAAGATGGGGGCTGGAGCTATGGCTACACCTTC
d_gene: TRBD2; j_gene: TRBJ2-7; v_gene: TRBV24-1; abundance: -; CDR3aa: CATSDWTSGKGEQYF; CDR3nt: TGTGCCACCAGTGACTGGACTAGCGGGAAGGGCGAGCAGTACTTC
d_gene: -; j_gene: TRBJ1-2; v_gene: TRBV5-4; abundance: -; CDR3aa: CASKKTGIYGYTF; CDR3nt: TGTGCCAGCAAAAAGACCGGGATATATGGCTACACCTTC
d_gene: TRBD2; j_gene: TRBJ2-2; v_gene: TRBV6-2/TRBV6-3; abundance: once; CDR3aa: CASSYVAGAPQGGELFF; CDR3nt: TGTGCCAGCAGTTACGTAGCGGGGGCCCCTCAGGGCGGGGAGCTGTTTTTT
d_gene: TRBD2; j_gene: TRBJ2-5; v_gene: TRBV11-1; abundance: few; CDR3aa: CASSWGGIQETQYF; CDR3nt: TGTGCCAGCAGCTGGGGAGGGATCCAAGAGACCCAGTACTTC
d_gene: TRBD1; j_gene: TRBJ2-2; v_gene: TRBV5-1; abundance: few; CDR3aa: CASSLSGTGRTGELFF; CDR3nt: TGCGCCAGCAGCTTATCCGGGACAGGGAGAACCGGGGAGCTGTTTTTT
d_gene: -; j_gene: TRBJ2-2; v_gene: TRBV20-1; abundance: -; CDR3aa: CSASRIAGGELFF; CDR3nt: TGCAGTGCTAGTAGGATAGCTGGGGGGGAGCTGTTTTTT
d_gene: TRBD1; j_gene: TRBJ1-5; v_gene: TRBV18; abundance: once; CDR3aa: CASSQGTALDPQHF; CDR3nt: TGTGCCAGCTCACAAGGGACAGCCCTAGACCCCCAGCATTTT
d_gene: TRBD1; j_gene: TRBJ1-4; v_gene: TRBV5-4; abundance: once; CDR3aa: CASSSGTGGNQKLFF; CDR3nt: TGTGCCAGCAGCTCCGGGACAGGGGGGAATCAAAAACTGTTTTTT
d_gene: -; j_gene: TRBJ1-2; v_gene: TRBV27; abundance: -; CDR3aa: CASSLSRGGGGYTF; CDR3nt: TGTGCCAGCAGTCTGTCGAGGGGAGGAGGCGGCTACACCTTC
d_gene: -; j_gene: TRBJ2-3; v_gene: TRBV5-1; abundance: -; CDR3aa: CASSLNGGTSTDTQYF; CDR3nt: TGCGCCAGCAGCTTGAATGGCGGGACTAGCACAGATACGCAGTATTTT
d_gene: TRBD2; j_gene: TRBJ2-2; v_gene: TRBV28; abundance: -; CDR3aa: CASSGLAGGSGELFF; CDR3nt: TGTGCCAGCAGTGGACTAGCGGGAGGGTCCGGGGAGCTGTTTTTT
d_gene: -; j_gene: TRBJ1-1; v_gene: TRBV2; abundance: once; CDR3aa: CASSVFVASGMNTEAFF; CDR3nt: TGTGCCAGCAGTGTGTTTGTAGCATCGGGGATGAACACTGAAGCTTTCTTT
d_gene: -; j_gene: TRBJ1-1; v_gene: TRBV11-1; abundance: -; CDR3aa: CASSLGHLNTEAFF; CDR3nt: TGTGCCAGCAGCTTAGGACATTTGAACACTGAAGCTTTCTTT
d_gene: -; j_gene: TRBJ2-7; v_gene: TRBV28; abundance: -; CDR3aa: CASSPTHRFSYEQYF; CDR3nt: TGTGCCAGCAGTCCCACCCACAGGTTTTCCTACGAGCAGTACTTC
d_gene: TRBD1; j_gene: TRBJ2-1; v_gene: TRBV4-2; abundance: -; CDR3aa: CASSQELAGGSYNEQFF; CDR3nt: TGTGCCAGCAGCCAAGAGCTGGCAGGGGGCTCCTACAATGAGCAGTTCTTC
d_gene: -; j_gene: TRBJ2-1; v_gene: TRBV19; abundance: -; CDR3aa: CASSIDTSGIYNEQFF; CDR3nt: TGTGCCAGTAGTATAGATACCAGCGGCATCTACAATGAGCAGTTCTTC
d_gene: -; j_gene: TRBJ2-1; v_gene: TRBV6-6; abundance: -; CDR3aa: CASSSSGDVEQFF; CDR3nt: TGTGCCAGCAGTTCGTCCGGTGATGTTGAGCAGTTCTTC
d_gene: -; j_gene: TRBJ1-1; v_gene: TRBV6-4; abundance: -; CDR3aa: CASSLQGNTEAFF; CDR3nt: TGTGCCAGCAGTTTACAGGGTAACACTGAAGCTTTCTTT
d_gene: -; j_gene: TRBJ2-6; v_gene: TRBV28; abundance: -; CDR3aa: CASRPYRGAGPQRPGANVLTF; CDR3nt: TGTGCCAGCAGACCCTACCGCGGAGCCGGTCCCCAGAGGCCTGGGGCCAACGTCCTGACTTTC
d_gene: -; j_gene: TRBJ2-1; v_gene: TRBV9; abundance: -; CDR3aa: CASSERSNEQFF; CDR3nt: TGTGCCAGCAGCGAACGTAGCAATGAGCAGTTCTTC
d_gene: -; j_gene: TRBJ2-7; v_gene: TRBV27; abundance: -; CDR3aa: CASWTSGISYEQYF; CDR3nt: TGTGCCAGCTGGACCTCCGGGATTTCCTACGAGCAGTACTTC
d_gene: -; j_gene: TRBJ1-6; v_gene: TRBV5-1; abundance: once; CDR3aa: CASSTDPHSSPLHF; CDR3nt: TGCGCCAGCAGTACAGACCCCCACTCTTCACCCCTCCACTTT
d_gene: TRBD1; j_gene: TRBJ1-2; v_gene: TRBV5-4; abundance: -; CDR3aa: CASIGTGGAQVGGYTF; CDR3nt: TGTGCCAGCATTGGGACAGGGGGCGCACAGGTGGGAGGCTACACCTTC
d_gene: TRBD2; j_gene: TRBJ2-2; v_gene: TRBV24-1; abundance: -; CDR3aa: CATSDYTRSGGTGELFF; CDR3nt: TGTGCCACCAGTGATTACACCCGGTCGGGGGGCACCGGGGAGCTGTTTTTT
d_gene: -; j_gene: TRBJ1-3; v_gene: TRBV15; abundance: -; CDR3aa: CATRRADGNTIYF; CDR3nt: TGTGCCACCAGGAGGGCGGATGGAAACACCATATATTTT
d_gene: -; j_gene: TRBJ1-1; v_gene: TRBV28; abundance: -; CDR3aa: CASTTQAGSGSTEAFF; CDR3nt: TGTGCCAGCACTACACAGGCGGGGAGTGGGAGCACTGAAGCTTTCTTT
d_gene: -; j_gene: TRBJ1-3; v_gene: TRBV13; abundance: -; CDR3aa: CASSLQGTGNTIYF; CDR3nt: TGTGCCAGCAGCTTACAGGGTACAGGAAACACCATATATTTT
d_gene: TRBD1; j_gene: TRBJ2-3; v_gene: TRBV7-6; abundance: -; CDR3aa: CASSPTGEVTDTQYF; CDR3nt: TGTGCCAGCAGCCCGACAGGGGAAGTCACAGATACGCAGTATTTT
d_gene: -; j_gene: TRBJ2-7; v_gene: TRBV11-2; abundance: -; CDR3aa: CASSLLNREGSYEQYF; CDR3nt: TGTGCCAGCAGCTTACTTAACAGGGAGGGGAGCTACGAGCAGTACTTC
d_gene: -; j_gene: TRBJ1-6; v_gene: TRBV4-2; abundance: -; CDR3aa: CASSPQDNSPLHF; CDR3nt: TGTGCCAGCAGTCCTCAGGATAATTCACCCCTCCACTTT
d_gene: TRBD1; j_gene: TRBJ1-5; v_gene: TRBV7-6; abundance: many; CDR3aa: CASSLGDRGQGSNQPQHF; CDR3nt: TGTGCCAGCAGCTTAGGGGACAGGGGGCAAGGAAGCAATCAGCCCCAGCATTTT
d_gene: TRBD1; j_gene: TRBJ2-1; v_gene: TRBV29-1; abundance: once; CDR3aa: CSVRRQGTQTYNEQFF; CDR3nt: TGCAGCGTAAGACGACAGGGCACCCAAACCTACAATGAGCAGTTCTTC
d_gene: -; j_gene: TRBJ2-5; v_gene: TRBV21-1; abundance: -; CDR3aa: CASSIARTSYETQYF; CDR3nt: TGTGCCAGCAGCATTGCCCGGACTAGCTATGAGACCCAGTACTTC
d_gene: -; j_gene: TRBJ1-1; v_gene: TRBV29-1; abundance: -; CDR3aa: CSGWGGLNTEAFF; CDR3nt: TGCAGCGGATGGGGGGGGCTGAACACTGAAGCTTTCTTT
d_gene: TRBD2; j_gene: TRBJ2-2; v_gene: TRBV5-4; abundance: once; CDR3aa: CASRRTSGGNTGELFF; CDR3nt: TGTGCCAGCAGGCGGACTAGCGGGGGGAACACCGGGGAGCTGTTTTTT